The 24 T cell receptor beta chains below all came from one sample that was sequenced in a study of Tregs in tolerant kidney transplant recipients. Measured with immunoSEQ multiplex PCR; TCRdb has only the in-frame clones, and not every one. The sample includes tens of thousands of clones, 98% seen only once; the top ten take 0.56%. The sequencing used CD4+ T cells from blood, collected before the transplant. The receptors come from a human donor who received a combined kidney and bone marrow transplant.

J is TRBJ2-7 and V is TRBV7-2; 9 bases fit TRBD1. The CDR3 spans 12 residues. The V segment lost 1 base and the J segment 12 bases; nucleotides outside the gene matches: 4. CDR1 is SGHTA and CDR2 is FQGNSA in the germline V gene. The CDR3 coding sequence is TGTGCCAGCAGCTTAGGGACAGGGGCCGGGTACTTC. It yields the protein CASSLGTGAGYF.

This clone came up once. This sequence joins TRBV29-1 and TRBJ2-3; 7 nucleotides match TRBD2. The CDR3 has 14 residues. Germline CDR1 SQVTM, CDR2 ANQGSEA. After removal of 3 bases from V and 2 bases from J, the junction contained 5 bases not matched to a gene. The CDR3 is CSVEGGTATDTQYF. Written as DNA, the CDR3 is TGCAGCGTTGAGGGGGGGACGGCCACAGATACGCAGTATTTT.

The gene calls are TRBV2 and TRBJ1-2, with a weak D call TRBD1 (6 bases). Germline CDR1 and CDR2: SNHLY and FYNNEI. This CDR3 spans 13 amino acids. Trimming shortened V by 4 bases and J by 1 base, and 7 bases separated the two germline ends. CDR3 region: CASSGTVNYGYTF. In nucleotides, the CDR3 is TGTGCCAGCAGTGGGACAGTTAACTATGGCTACACCTTC.

The chain carries TRBV19 and TRBJ2-5; 7 positions agree with TRBD1. V trimming: 4 bases; J trimming: 4 bases; junction bases outside the gene matches: 9. Germline V gene sequence: CDR1 LNHDA, CDR2 SQIVND (reference sequence). The CDR3 loop spans 15 amino acids. In nucleotides, the CDR3 is TGTGCCAGTAGTAGGTTGGGGGCAGGGGGAGAGACCCAGTACTTC. This sequence encodes CASSRLGAGGETQYF. The full variable domain, with the rest looked up from reference TRBV19 and TRBJ2-5, is DGGITQSPKYLFRKEGQNVTLSCEQNLNHDAMYWYRQDPGQGLRLIYYSQIVNDFQKGDIAEGYSVSREKKESFPLTVTSAQKNPTAFYLCASSRLGAGGETQYFGPGTRLLVL.

CDR3 loop: CASRQQGTNYGYTF. The DNA for the CDR3 is TGTGCCAGTAGGCAACAGGGGACTAACTATGGCTACACCTTC. The chain couples TRBV19 to TRBJ1-2; 7 nucleotides match TRBD1. The J segment lost 0 bases and the V segment lost 6 bases, leaving 4 bases of the junction unmatched. The germline V gene has CDR1 LNHDA and CDR2 SQIVND (reference sequence). This CDR3 region has 14 residues.

This sequence joins TRBV5-4 and TRBJ2-7; the D is unclear. Germline V gene sequence: CDR1 SGHNT, CDR2 YYREEE (reference sequence). Trimming took off 4 bases at V and 6 bases at J, with 11 bases between the two ends. The CDR3 covers 12 residues. The CDR3 is CASSQKPREQYF. For the CDR3, the DNA is TGTGCCAGCAGCCAGAAACCTCGCGAGCAGTACTTC. The entire variable domain, with the rest obtained from reference TRBV5-4 and TRBJ2-7, is as follows: ETGVTQSPTHLIKTRGQQVTLRCSSQSGHNTVSWYQQALGQGPQFIFQYYREEENGRGNFPPRFSGLQFPNYSSELNVNALELDDSALYLCASSQKPREQYFGPGTRLTVT.

This chain links TRBV29-1 with TRBJ2-7; 8 nucleotides match TRBD1. The trim removed 4 bases at V and 3 bases at J, leaving 2 bases unmatched. Germline V gene data show CDR1 as SQVTM and CDR2 as ANQGSEA. The CDR3 totals 12 residues. CDR3 bases: TGCAGCGTTGCCGGGACAGGCTACGAGCAGTACTTC. Protein sequence: CSVAGTGYEQYF.

This rearrangement joins TRBV30 to TRBJ1-5, with D maybe TRBD1 (5 bases). V lost 2 bases to trimming and J lost 1 base, with 6 bases between them. The CDR3 consists of 13 residues. Germline V gene sequence: CDR1 GTSNPN, CDR2 SVGIG (reference sequence). The CDR3 DNA reads TGTGCCTGGAGTAGACAGAGCAATCAGCCCCAGCATTTT. Its translation: CAWSRQSNQPQHF.

The genes are TRBV7-2 and TRBJ2-2, with 12 bases aligning to TRBD2. With V trimmed by 1 base and J by 8 bases, 8 bases remained unmatched. Per the germline V gene, CDR1 is SGHTA and CDR2 is FQGNSA. The CDR3 has 17 amino acids. For the CDR3, the DNA is TGTGCCAGCAGCTTAGAATCGCTAGCGGGAGGGAGGGGGGAGCTGTTTTTT. Its protein is CASSLESLAGGRGELFF. The whole variable domain, remainder taken from reference TRBV7-2 and TRBJ2-2, is GAGVSQSPSNKVTEKGKDVELRCDPISGHTALYWYRQSLGQGLEFLIYFQGNSAPDKSGLPSDRFSAERTGGSVSTLTIQRTQQEDSAVYLCASSLESLAGGRGELFFGEGSRLTVL.

This chain connects TRBV7-9 to TRBJ1-5; TRBD1 might be the D (5 bases). Germline V gene data show CDR1 as SEHNR and CDR2 as FQNEAQ (reference sequence). The CDR3 runs 13 residues. V lost 4 bases and J lost 5, with 9 bases in between. CDR3 nucleotide sequence: TGTGCCAGCAGCTCCCGGGGGGATCAGCCCCAGCATTTT. Its translation is CASSSRGDQPQHF.

This chain joins TRBV5-1 and TRBJ2-2; 7 nucleotides line up with TRBD1. Trimming at V came to 1 base and at J to 5 bases, leaving 5 bases not matched to a gene. Germline CDR1 SGHRS, CDR2 YFSETQ. CDR3 length: 15 amino acids. CDR3 coding DNA: TGCGCCAGCAGCTTGACAGGGGTGTTAACCGGGGAGCTGTTTTTT. Amino acid sequence: CASSLTGVLTGELFF.

The chain is built from TRBV4-3 and TRBJ2-7; 10 nucleotides match TRBD2. The V segment lost 4 bases and the J segment 2 bases; nucleotides outside the gene matches: 5. The germline gives CDR1 LGHNA, CDR2 YSLEER. The CDR3 runs to 15 residues. The CDR3 DNA reads TGCGCCAGCAGCCTCGGGACTAGCGAAGCCTACGAGCAGTACTTC. Protein: CASSLGTSEAYEQYF.

The J gene is TRBJ2-7, the V gene TRBV4-3; 9 bases match TRBD1. V lost 0 bases and J lost 4; bases outside the gene matches: 7. The CDR3 covers 16 residues. From germline, CDR1 is LGHNA and CDR2 YSLEER. Here the CDR3 reads CASSQDQGTGRYEQYF. Written as DNA, the CDR3 is TGCGCCAGCAGCCAAGATCAGGGGACAGGGCGGTACGAGCAGTACTTC.

The genes are TRBV4-3 and TRBJ2-1, with D perhaps matching TRBD2 (6 bases). CDR1 is LGHNA, CDR2 YSLEER, per germline. V lost 4 bases to trimming and J lost 4 bases, with 14 bases between them. This CDR3 is built from 15 residues. Here the CDR3 DNA reads TGCGCCAGCAGCCTTTTACCTAGCGCGTACAATGAGCAGTTCTTC. This codes for CASSLLPSAYNEQFF.

The chain employs TRBV11-3 and TRBJ2-1; 7 bases align to TRBD2. Germline values: CDR1 SGHNT, CDR2 YENEEA. V lost 2 bases, J lost 8 bases, and 12 bases stayed unmatched. CDR3 size: 16 residues. The CDR3 loop reads CASSLKGGAWMDEQFF. The CDR3 region has the DNA TGTGCCAGCAGCTTAAAGGGAGGGGCTTGGATGGATGAGCAGTTCTTC.

The J gene is TRBJ2-1, the V gene TRBV7-2; 8 positions match TRBD2. The V segment lost 1 base and the J segment 3 bases; nucleotides outside the gene matches: 5. CDR3 length: 16 residues. Germline loops: CDR1 SGHTA, CDR2 FQGNSA. This chain's CDR3 is CASSLGRTSIYNEQFF. CDR3 nucleotide sequence: TGTGCCAGCAGCTTAGGGAGGACTAGCATCTACAATGAGCAGTTCTTC. The full variable domain, in which reference TRBV7-2 and TRBJ2-1 provide the parts outside the CDR3, is GAGVSQSPSNKVTEKGKDVELRCDPISGHTALYWYRQSLGQGLEFLIYFQGNSAPDKSGLPSDRFSAERTGGSVSTLTIQRTQQEDSAVYLCASSLGRTSIYNEQFFGPGTRLTVL.

The rearrangement uses TRBV29-1 and TRBJ2-1; 9 nucleotides agree with TRBD1. The CDR3 consists of 15 residues. Germline V gene sequence: CDR1 SQVTM, CDR2 ANQGSEA. V lost 4 bases to trimming and J lost 12 bases; unmatched junction nucleotides: 16. Written as DNA, the CDR3 is TGCAGCGTTGGACTACAGGGGGCGAGTGGTTTTGGGCAGTTCTTC. The encoded protein is CSVGLQGASGFGQFF.

CDR3 residues: CSASPGAEAFF. The CDR3 DNA is TGCAGTGCTTCCCCGGGGGCTGAAGCTTTCTTT. The rearrangement links TRBV20-1 to TRBJ1-1; D perhaps matches TRBD1 (5 bases). CDR1 is DFQATT, CDR2 SNEGSKA, per germline (reference sequence). The V and J ends lost 5 bases and 6 bases respectively, with 10 bases between them. CDR3 length: 11 residues.

J is TRBJ1-6 and V is TRBV5-4; perhaps TRBD1 as D (6 bases). Germline V gene sequence: CDR1 SGHNT, CDR2 YYREEE (reference sequence). Trimming removed 1 base from V and 2 bases from J, with 13 bases in between. The CDR3 is made up of 17 amino acids. CDR3 amino acids: CASSLKVTGTYNSPLHF. The CDR3 nucleotides are TGTGCCAGCAGCTTGAAAGTGACAGGCACCTATAATTCACCCCTCCACTTT.

V and J are TRBV2 and TRBJ1-1; D possibly corresponds to TRBD1 (5 bases). Trimming took 6 bases from V and 1 from J, leaving 12 bases between them. The CDR3 has 14 residues. Per germline, CDR1 SNHLY and CDR2 FYNNEI. CDR3 sequence (DNA): TGTGCCAGCAGGGCCAGGGCCCAGAACACTGAAGCTTTCTTT. Its protein product is CASRARAQNTEAFF.

The rearrangement joins TRBV15 to TRBJ2-7; 8 nucleotides align to TRBD1. Germline V gives CDR1 LNHNV, CDR2 YYDKDF (reference sequence). The CDR3 has 15 amino acids. Trimming cost V 5 bases and J 2 bases; bases outside gene matches: 8. The CDR3 protein is CATSQGQEPTYEQYF. The CDR3 region has the DNA TGTGCCACCAGCCAGGGACAGGAGCCCACCTACGAGCAGTACTTC.

The rearrangement links TRBV6-5 to TRBJ2-7; 8 positions agree with TRBD1. The junction had 5 bases not matched to a gene; V was cut back by 0 bases and J by 1 base. The CDR3 loop spans 16 amino acids. Germline V lookup: CDR1 MNHEY, CDR2 SVGAGI. The CDR3, as DNA: TGTGCCAGCAGTTACTCACGGACAGGGCCGTCCTACGAGCAGTACTTC. As protein: CASSYSRTGPSYEQYF.

The chain joins TRBV5-1 to TRBJ2-5, with 11 bases that match TRBD1. The CDR3 is made up of 15 amino acids. V lost 4 bases, J lost 2 bases, and 4 bases stayed unmatched. Germline CDR1 reads SGHRS; CDR2 reads YFSETQ. The CDR3 reads CASSVRDRGQETQYF. Written as DNA, the CDR3 is TGCGCCAGCAGCGTCCGGGACAGGGGGCAAGAGACCCAGTACTTC.

The V call is TRBV11-3, the J call TRBJ1-1, with 7 positions matching TRBD1. The CDR3 length is 12 residues. The V gene end was trimmed by 4 bases and the J gene end by 10 bases; junction bases not matched to a gene: 6. Germline CDR1 and CDR2: SGHNT and YENEEA. Written as DNA, the CDR3 is TGTGCCAGCAGCTATAAGGGGGCCGGAGCTTTCTTT. Protein sequence: CASSYKGAGAFF.